This T cell receptor beta chain was found in a study of T-cell reconstitution after alpha-beta-depleted transplantation in children. This sample's TCRbeta library carried unique molecular identifier barcodes. MiXCR, applied by TCRdb to the PCR reads, yields one record per CDR3 protein. The sample lists around 300,000 distinct CDR3 sequences, roughly a tenth occurring once. Germline values: CDR1 SGHRS, CDR2 YFSETQ. With 4 bases removed from V and 6 bases from J, the gap between germline ends came to 17 bases. The CDR3 loop spans 14 amino acids. The sequencing here drew on PBMCs, taken before TCRalphabeta/CD19-depleted stem cell transplant. The chain combines TRBV5-1 with TRBJ2-7; D may be TRBD1 (6 bases). The TCR comes from a boy less than two years old with acute myeloid leukemia, due to receive a stem cell transplant. CDR3 nucleotide sequence: TGCGCCAGCAGCCAACGACAGGTAATTGGCGAGCAGTACTTC. Amino acids: CASSQRQVIGEQYF.